The next 17 T cell receptor beta chains were all read from a single sample in a study of blood T cell repertoires in COVID-19. Generated by immunoSEQ multiplex PCR, the TCRdb table keeps only in-frame clones and is missing some. The sample shows roughly 100,000 clones, 60% to 85% of them seen only once. Material for sequencing was peripheral blood. Every receptor here comes from a man older than 75 with COVID-19, enrolled during active disease.

This sequence joins TRBV28 and TRBJ1-2; 7 bases agree with TRBD1. The junction had 2 bases not matched to a gene; V was cut back by 5 bases and J by 2 bases. This CDR3 region has 13 residues. From germline, CDR1 is MDHEN and CDR2 SYDVKM. The chain's CDR3 is CASSRDSNYGYTF. CDR3 in DNA: TGTGCCAGCAGTCGGGACAGCAACTATGGCTACACCTTC.

This clone was picked up a small number of times. The chain joins TRBV29-1 to TRBJ2-7; 8 bases are shared with TRBD1. Germline lookup yields CDR1 SQVTM and CDR2 ANQGSEA. The CDR3 extends over 14 amino acids. V lost 3 bases and J lost 0; bases outside the gene matches: 4. CDR3 DNA: TGCAGCGTTGAGGGGCAGGGGGCCTCCTACGAGCAGTACTTC. This codes for CSVEGQGASYEQYF.

This clone was seen a few times. The chain is built from TRBV6-5 and TRBJ1-2, with D tentatively TRBD1 (5 bases). The CDR3 runs to 14 residues. CDR1 MNHEY and CDR2 SVGAGI come from the germline V gene. Trimming shortened V by 5 bases and J by 4 bases, and 14 bases separated the two germline ends. Here the CDR3 reads CASSPDRGSYGYTF. CDR3 nucleotide sequence: TGTGCCAGCAGTCCGGACCGGGGGAGCTATGGCTACACCTTC.

The chain combines TRBV7-8 with TRBJ2-7; a weak D match, TRBD1 (5 bases). V lost 0 bases to trimming and J lost 6 bases, with 15 bases between them. In germline, CDR1 is SGHVS, CDR2 FQNEAQ. This CDR3 spans 15 amino acids. For the CDR3, the DNA is TGTGCCAGCAGCTTAGCGGGGCCAGGGCTCGGCGAGCAGTACTTC. Its protein is CASSLAGPGLGEQYF.

This clone was detected once. CDR3 nucleotide sequence: TGTGCCAGCAGCCAAGACAGGTTCCTCCAAGAGACCCAGTACTTC. Translation: CASSQDRFLQETQYF. V is TRBV3-1 (or the pseudogene TRBV3-2) and J is TRBJ2-5; no clear D gene. Trimming cost V 0 bases and J 1 base, with 9 bases left between them. The CDR3 has 15 residues. From germline, CDR1 is LGHDT and CDR2 YNNKEL (reference sequence).

This clone appeared once. The chain links TRBV5-1 to TRBJ2-5; 9 nucleotides align to TRBD1. The CDR3 spans 16 residues. Losses at the gene ends were 1 base for V and 5 bases for J; bases not matched to a gene: 9. CDR1 and CDR2 from the germline V gene are SGHRS and YFSETQ. CDR3 DNA: TGCGCCAGCAGCTTGTCCGGACAGGGGCCGTTGGAGACCCAGTACTTC. Residues: CASSLSGQGPLETQYF.

The gene calls are TRBV2 and TRBJ2-2, with a tentative D call TRBD1 (6 bases). There are 15 residues in the CDR3. The V end was cut by 8 bases, the J end by 5 bases, with 18 bases between. In germline, CDR1 is SNHLY, CDR2 FYNNEI. CDR3 protein: CASQGSAMGTGELFF. Written as DNA, the CDR3 is TGTGCCAGCCAGGGGTCGGCGATGGGGACCGGGGAGCTGTTTTTT.

This clone was seen only a few times. The J gene is TRBJ1-1, the V gene TRBV5-1; D remains ambiguous. CDR1 SGHRS and CDR2 YFSETQ come from the germline V gene. The length of the CDR3 is 15 residues. The germline V and J ends were trimmed by 0 bases and 2 bases, with 11 bases remaining between them. The CDR3 sequence is CASSLGWEGNTEAFF. In nucleotides, the CDR3 is TGCGCCAGCAGCTTGGGATGGGAGGGCAACACTGAAGCTTTCTTT.

This clone has a handful of counts. The J gene is TRBJ1-2, the V gene TRBV6-1, with 11 bases matching TRBD1. Germline assignment: CDR1 MNHNS and CDR2 SASEGT. V lost 4 bases, J lost 3 bases, and 7 bases stayed unmatched. The CDR3 length is 16 residues. CDR3 in DNA: TGTGCCAGCAGTGCCAGGGGGACAGGGGGTTACTATGGCTACACCTTC. Translated: CASSARGTGGYYGYTF.

This rearrangement joins TRBV7-3 to TRBJ2-2; 7 nucleotides agree with TRBD1. The CDR3 consists of 15 residues. Per the germline V gene, CDR1 is SGHTA and CDR2 is FQGTGA. V was pared by 6 bases and J by 0 bases, with 4 bases of the junction left unmatched. CDR3 region: CASSKTGPNTGELFF. The CDR3 bases are TGTGCCAGCAGTAAGACAGGGCCGAACACCGGGGAGCTGTTTTTT.

The chain uses TRBV9 and TRBJ2-2, with 7 positions matching TRBD2. There are 17 residues in the CDR3. Germline loops: CDR1 SGDLS, CDR2 YYNGEE. V shed 2 bases, J shed 1 base, and the junction held 8 bases outside the gene matches. CDR3 loop: CASSVNLAEGNTGELFF. DNA of the CDR3: TGTGCCAGCAGCGTTAATCTAGCGGAGGGGAACACCGGGGAGCTGTTTTTT.

In this sample, this clone turned up a few times. The J gene is TRBJ2-7, the V gene TRBV24-1, with D possibly TRBD1 on 6 matching bases. The CDR3 loop spans 14 amino acids. Germline lookup yields CDR1 KGHDR and CDR2 SFDVKD. The V gene lost 4 bases and the J gene lost 5 bases, with 14 bases spanning the gap. The CDR3 DNA sequence: TGTGCCACCAGTGACCCGGGACATTCACACGAGCAGTACTTC. This encodes CATSDPGHSHEQYF.

This chain links TRBV28 with TRBJ1-2; weak D call: TRBD1 (5 bases). The V and J ends lost 2 bases and 5 bases respectively, with 12 bases between them. This CDR3 spans 14 amino acids. The germline gives CDR1 MDHEN, CDR2 SYDVKM. The CDR3 DNA is TGTGCCAGCAGTTTACCGAAGACAGAGTATGGCTACACCTTC. It is translated as CASSLPKTEYGYTF.

The J gene is TRBJ1-3, the V gene TRBV9; 8 nucleotides agree with TRBD1. The CDR3 covers 16 residues. From germline, CDR1 is SGDLS and CDR2 YYNGEE. With 4 bases clipped from V and 0 bases from J, the junction kept 6 bases outside the gene matches. CDR3 coding DNA: TGTGCCAGCAGCCCCTGGGACAGGCCCTCTGGAAACACCATATATTTT. This encodes CASSPWDRPSGNTIYF.

The chain combines TRBV2 with TRBJ2-7; D possibly corresponds to TRBD2 (5 bases). This CDR3 has 14 amino acids. The V and J ends lost 9 bases and 0 bases respectively, with 15 bases between them. In germline, CDR1 is SNHLY, CDR2 FYNNEI. CDR3 sequence (DNA): TGTGCCAGGAGCCAGCGGCGATACTCCTACGAGCAGTACTTC. Amino acids: CARSQRRYSYEQYF. Complete variable domain (other parts from reference TRBV2 and TRBJ2-7): EPEVTQTPSHQVTQMGQEVILRCVPISNHLYFYWYRQILGQKVEFLVSFYNNEISEKSEIFDDQFSVERPDGSNFTLKIRSTKLEDSAMYFCARSQRRYSYEQYFGPGTRLTVT.

The V and J genes are TRBV27 and TRBJ2-7; 7 bases align to TRBD2. V lost 5 bases, J lost 3 bases, and 16 bases stayed unmatched. Germline loops: CDR1 MNHEY, CDR2 SMNVEV (reference sequence). CDR3 length: 17 residues. CDR3 in amino acids: CASSQIKGAGFIYEQYF. The CDR3 DNA reads as TGTGCCAGCAGTCAAATTAAAGGAGCGGGGTTTATCTACGAGCAGTACTTC.

The rearrangement uses TRBV28 and TRBJ2-5; TRBD2 agrees at 7 bases. V was pared by 5 bases and J by 5 bases, with 17 bases of the junction left unmatched. CDR1 and CDR2 (germline): MDHEN, SYDVKM. The CDR3 has 17 amino acids. In DNA form, the CDR3 reads TGTGCCAGCAGTCCGGCCCTTCTAGCGGCTTTGAGGGAGACCCAGTACTTC. Translating gives CASSPALLAALRETQYF.